One and the same sample provided the 30 T cell receptor beta chains below, sequenced in a study of ipilimumab plus nivolumab after autologous stem cell transplantation (dated by TCRdb to the early 2020s). The library was built by means of the immunoSEQ multiplex PCR assay. The table was pulled from immuneACCESS by TCRdb, which kept in-frame rearrangements only. Such tables lose some clones; where checked, under half of the loss comes from unresolved V genes, and the rest has no known cause. This sample holds 22,000 or so clones; roughly four fifths were observed only once. Roughly 25% of the sample goes to the ten largest clones. The sample was PBMCs, taken in a trial of ipilimumab plus nivolumab as post-transplant consolidation. The source is a male donor with diffuse large B-cell lymphoma.

This chain uses TRBV5-1 with TRBJ2-6; unclear D gene. The germline V gene encodes CDR1 SGHRS and CDR2 YFSETQ. The CDR3 loop spans 15 amino acids. V lost 4 bases and J lost 0, with 8 bases in between. The CDR3, as DNA: TGCGCCAGCAGCATCAAGAGCTCTGGGGCCAACGTCCTGACTTTC. Translating it yields CASSIKSSGANVLTF.

The rearrangement joins TRBV7-3 to TRBJ2-5; no clear D. V was trimmed by 3 bases and J by 1 base, leaving 6 bases between them. The CDR3 is made up of 13 amino acids. Germline CDR1 reads SGHTA; CDR2 reads FQGTGA. The CDR3: CASSFSPQETQYF. The CDR3 nucleotides are TGTGCCAGCAGCTTTAGCCCCCAAGAGACCCAGTACTTC.

V usage is TRBV10-3 and J usage is TRBJ2-3; possible D gene TRBD1, 6 bases. Germline V gene lookup returns CDR1 ENHRY and CDR2 SYGVKD. The V gene lost 5 bases and the J gene lost 0 bases, with 12 bases spanning the gap. This CDR3 comprises 15 residues. The CDR3 here is CAISPDSPSTDTQYF. In nucleotides, the CDR3 is TGTGCCATCAGTCCGGACAGCCCGAGCACAGATACGCAGTATTTT.

This clone was recorded only once. The rearrangement joins TRBV27 to TRBJ1-2, with TRBD1 identical over 9 bases. The CDR3 is 16 residues long. The germline CDR1 and CDR2 sequences are MNHEY and SMNVEV (reference sequence). The ends lost 2 bases at V and 4 bases at J; junction bases unmatched: 8. The CDR3 coding sequence is TGTGCCAGCAGTTTAAATTATAGACAGGGGGTCTATGGCTACACCTTC. It is translated as CASSLNYRQGVYGYTF.

This clone was observed a single time. V is TRBV7-2 and J is TRBJ2-1, with D maybe TRBD2 (5 bases). CDR3 length: 16 residues. V lost 1 base and J 3 bases, leaving 13 bases between the germline ends. Germline-derived CDR1 and CDR2 are SGHTA and FQGNSA. In DNA form, the CDR3 reads TGTGCCAGCAGCTTAGATCGGGGAAGCTTCTACAATGAGCAGTTCTTC. This sequence encodes CASSLDRGSFYNEQFF.

This clone was counted only a few times. J is TRBJ1-2 and V is TRBV28; 7 bases fit TRBD1. Germline CDR1 is MDHEN and CDR2 is SYDVKM. CDR3 size: 15 residues. Trimming took 5 bases from V and 4 from J; bases not matched to a gene: 10. The CDR3 sequence: CASSPPQGVGYGYTF. CDR3 nucleotides: TGTGCCAGCAGTCCGCCCCAGGGGGTGGGCTATGGCTACACCTTC.

This chain uses TRBV2 with TRBJ2-3; TRBD1 might be the D (6 bases). This CDR3 region has 15 residues. From germline, CDR1 is SNHLY and CDR2 FYNNEI. The germline V and J ends were trimmed by 9 bases and 1 base, with 17 bases remaining between them. Here the CDR3 reads CASHLQGFGTDTQYF. The CDR3 DNA is TGTGCCAGTCATTTACAGGGATTCGGCACAGATACGCAGTATTTT.

This clone turned up a few times. This chain joins TRBV7-9 and TRBJ2-5; TRBD1 or TRBD2 may be the D gene (5 bases each). Trimming took 5 bases from V and 4 from J, leaving 14 bases between them. The CDR3 length is 14 residues. Germline loops: CDR1 SEHNR, CDR2 FQNEAQ (reference sequence). The CDR3: CASSATGTGETQYF. As DNA, the CDR3 is TGTGCCAGCAGCGCAACCGGGACGGGAGAGACCCAGTACTTC.

DNA for the CDR3: TGTGCCAGCCGCTGGGGACAGGGGACCTACGAGCAGTACTTC. Its protein product is CASRWGQGTYEQYF. The chain employs TRBV2 and TRBJ2-5; 10 positions match TRBD1. The closer fit of TRBJ2-7 to the DNA end suggests the J call may be wrong. The germline V gene has CDR1 SNHLY and CDR2 FYNNEI. CDR3 size: 14 residues.

The chain is built from TRBV19 and TRBJ1-1; D call uncertain. The CDR3 is 13 amino acids. CDR1 LNHDA and CDR2 SQIVND come from the germline V gene (reference sequence). The V and J ends lost 6 bases and 2 bases respectively, with 10 bases between them. The CDR3 reads CASRDGVNTEAFF. The CDR3 nucleotides are TGTGCCAGTAGGGACGGGGTAAACACTGAAGCTTTCTTT.

This clone occurred once. The rearrangement joins TRBV15 to TRBJ1-3; D might be TRBD1 (5 bases). Per germline, CDR1 LNHNV and CDR2 YYDKDF (reference sequence). The CDR3 covers 17 residues. Trimming pared 4 bases from V and 3 bases from J, leaving 19 bases between. CDR3 DNA sequence: TGTGCCACCAGCAAGATTCCGACAGAGGCCCGTGGAAACACCATATATTTT. Translating it yields CATSKIPTEARGNTIYF.

The gene calls are TRBV5-1 and TRBJ2-7, with TRBD1 identical over 11 bases. The trim removed 5 bases at V and 4 bases at J, leaving 5 bases unmatched. The CDR3 consists of 14 residues. CDR1 and CDR2 (germline): SGHRS, YFSETQ. CDR3 coding DNA: TGCGCCAGCAGGCAAGGGACAGGGGGATACGAGCAGTACTTC. Translated, it gives CASRQGTGGYEQYF.

The chain couples TRBV29-1 to TRBJ2-1, with D possibly TRBD1 on 6 matching bases. CDR3 size: 13 residues. Germline V gives CDR1 SQVTM, CDR2 ANQGSEA. V lost 6 bases and J 4 bases, leaving 13 bases between the germline ends. The CDR3 DNA is TGCAGCGTCGGGGACACTATTTACAATGAGCAGTTCTTC. Protein product: CSVGDTIYNEQFF.

The chain has TRBV19 and TRBJ1-3; 11 bases map to TRBD1. CDR1 and CDR2 (germline): LNHDA, SQIVND (reference sequence). Unmatched junction bases numbered 5, after V lost 6 bases and J lost 4 bases. This CDR3 is 15 amino acids long. The CDR3, as DNA: TGTGCCAGTAGGGACAGGGGGCAGGGAGGAAACACCATATATTTT. Translation gives CASRDRGQGGNTIYF.

The table lists this clone with a few counts. The chain combines TRBV14 with TRBJ2-7; D not certain. The CDR3 runs 11 residues. Between the trimmed V and J ends, which lost 3 bases and 3 bases, there was a span of 3 bases. Germline V gene lookup returns CDR1 SGHDN and CDR2 FVKESK. The CDR3 DNA reads as TGTGCCAGCAGCCATGGCTACGAGCAGTACTTC. This gives the protein CASSHGYEQYF.

The chain carries TRBV19 and TRBJ1-1; a possible D gene is TRBD1 (5 bases). Trimming removed 4 bases from V and 3 bases from J, with 15 bases in between. CDR1 and CDR2 from the germline V gene are LNHDA and SQIVND (reference sequence). This CDR3 contains 15 residues. CDR3 DNA: TGTGCCAGTAGTACCGAGGGACGAGGGGACACTGAAGCTTTCTTT. Residues: CASSTEGRGDTEAFF.

The genes are TRBV28 and TRBJ1-2, with no clear D. V gave up 3 bases and J gave up 3 bases, with 14 bases separating them. The CDR3 has 15 amino acids. Germline assignment: CDR1 MDHEN and CDR2 SYDVKM. The CDR3 protein is CASSFESAVYYGYTF. The CDR3 DNA sequence: TGTGCCAGCAGTTTTGAGTCTGCGGTTTACTATGGCTACACCTTC.

This clone was seen a handful of times. Other DNA sequences from this sample encode an identical CDR3 as well. The chain employs TRBV7-6 and TRBJ2-2, with a weak D call TRBD1 (5 bases). This CDR3 has 12 amino acids. The germline V and J ends were trimmed by 4 bases and 8 bases, with 8 bases remaining between them. Germline V gene data show CDR1 as SGHVS and CDR2 as FNYEAQ. CDR3 coding DNA: TGTGCCAGCAGCTCCCAGGGAGGGGAGCTGTTTTTT. Its protein product is CASSSQGGELFF.

The sample holds one count of this clone. The V gene is TRBV5-1, the J gene TRBJ1-4, with 7 bases fitting TRBD1. V shed 4 bases, J shed 4 bases, and the junction held 10 bases outside the gene matches. The CDR3 is made up of 16 amino acids. Germline V CDR1 and CDR2: SGHRS, YFSETQ. CDR3 nucleotides: TGCGCCAGCAGCCTTGAGCCGGGACAGCTTAATGAAAAACTGTTTTTT. Translating gives CASSLEPGQLNEKLFF.

The rearrangement joins TRBV21-1 to TRBJ1-1. TRBV21-1 is a pseudogene locus. The CDR3 is 16 amino acids. The CDR3 protein is CASSPLGGAVNTEAFF. DNA for the CDR3: TGTGCCAGCAGTCCTCTCGGGGGGGCAGTGAACACTGAAGCTTTCTTT.

The chain employs TRBV11-1 and TRBJ1-1; D gene uncertain. The CDR3 consists of 12 residues. Trimming shortened V by 5 bases and J by 4 bases, and 8 bases separated the two germline ends. The germline CDR1 and CDR2 sequences are SGHAT and FQDESV (reference sequence). This CDR3 reads CASSARLTEAFF. CDR3 nucleotides: TGTGCCAGCAGCGCCCGACTCACTGAAGCTTTCTTT.

This clone was recorded only once. The rearrangement links TRBV18 to TRBJ2-4; D gene unclear. Germline assignment: CDR1 KGHSH and CDR2 LQKENI. V was shortened by 2 bases and J by 2 bases, with 13 bases between the two germline ends. The CDR3 is made up of 16 amino acids. CDR3 sequence reads: CASSPWAFVSKNIQYF. The CDR3 region has the DNA TGTGCCAGCTCACCATGGGCGTTTGTCTCCAAAAACATTCAGTACTTC.

The J gene is TRBJ2-3, the V gene TRBV10-3, with TRBD2 identical over 7 bases. The CDR3 is 15 amino acids. Germline values: CDR1 ENHRY, CDR2 SYGVKD. J lost 2 bases, V lost 5 bases, and 7 bases had no gene match. For the CDR3, the DNA is TGTGCCATCAGTAGGGACTATCTTACCACAGATACGCAGTATTTT. Translated, it gives CAISRDYLTTDTQYF.

The CDR3 here is CASSPRTGGHNEQFF. CDR3 sequence (DNA): TGTGCCAGCAGCCCTAGGACAGGGGGCCACAATGAGCAGTTCTTC. The chain recombines TRBV5-4 with TRBJ2-1, with 11 bases that match TRBD1. The V and J ends lost 4 bases and 5 bases, in that order; junction bases with no gene match: 5. CDR1 is SGHNT and CDR2 is YYREEE in the germline V gene (reference sequence). The CDR3 totals 15 residues.

This clone was observed a few times. This chain joins TRBV6-5 and TRBJ2-7; TRBD2 might be the D (5 bases). Between the trimmed V and J ends, which lost 7 bases and 4 bases, there was a span of 20 bases. Germline lookup yields CDR1 MNHEY and CDR2 SVGAGI. The CDR3 is 15 amino acids. The CDR3 region is CASTRGPSGRYEQYF. CDR3 nucleotide sequence: TGTGCCAGCACCCGAGGGCCCTCGGGAAGGTACGAGCAGTACTTC.

This clone was seen a single time. The chain couples TRBV30 to TRBJ2-1; the match to TRBD2 covers 7 bases. The V and J ends lost 3 bases and 7 bases, in that order; junction bases with no gene match: 6. This CDR3 is built from 13 residues. In germline, CDR1 is GTSNPN, CDR2 SVGIG (reference sequence). As DNA, the CDR3 is TGTGCCTGGAGAGTGTGGGAGGGGAATGAGCAGTTCTTC. It specifies CAWRVWEGNEQFF.

The chain is built from TRBV20-1 and TRBJ2-7; D possibly corresponds to TRBD2 (6 bases). V lost 0 bases and J lost 12, with 12 bases in between. Germline V gene data show CDR1 as DFQATT and CDR2 as SNEGSKA (reference sequence). This CDR3 is built from 11 residues. CDR3 nucleotide sequence: TGCAGTGCTAGAGATGGTCGGGGGATGTACTTC. Residues: CSARDGRGMYF.

The genes are TRBV2 and TRBJ2-7, with D perhaps matching TRBD1 or TRBD2 (5 bases each). V was trimmed by 6 bases and J by 4 bases, leaving 19 bases between them. Germline V lookup: CDR1 SNHLY, CDR2 FYNNEI. CDR3 length: 15 amino acids. The CDR3 DNA reads TGTGCCAGCAGCGCGGATCTGGGACGCGCGTACGAGCAGTACTTC. Protein: CASSADLGRAYEQYF.

The gene calls are TRBV14 and TRBJ2-7; D gene unclear. V dropped 2 bases and J dropped 0 bases, with 8 bases sitting between them. The CDR3 is 14 residues long. Germline V lookup: CDR1 SGHDN, CDR2 FVKESK. The CDR3 sequence: CASSQTTDSYEQYF. The DNA for the CDR3 is TGTGCCAGCAGCCAAACTACGGACTCCTACGAGCAGTACTTC.

This chain uses TRBV7-9 with TRBJ1-2; D is uncertain. CDR1 and CDR2 from the germline V gene are SEHNR and FQNEAQ (reference sequence). V lost 1 base and J lost 5, with 5 bases in between. The CDR3 totals 12 residues. The CDR3 sequence: CASSLEPYGYTF. For the CDR3, the DNA is TGTGCCAGCAGCTTAGAACCGTATGGCTACACCTTC.